The entry that follows covers one TCR beta chain sequence. Its specificity is unknown. The germline gives CDR1 DFQATT, CDR2 SNEGSKA (reference sequence). The CDR3 is 15 residues long. The data were taken from a study of CXCR3-negative and CXCR3-positive naive CD8 T cells. Findings and limits, study-wide: Naive cells that were CXCR3-positive had more hydrophobic TRB CDR3s (compared with CXCR3-negative naive cells). Unlike memory cells, which differed, naive CXCR3-negative and CXCR3-positive cells had similar TRBV-TRBJ usage.

Preparation of TRB cDNA libraries relied on 5' RACE carrying UMI labels. One entry per CDR3 protein, without DNA, is what TCRdb gives after re-calling the 5' RACE reads. Here the sample table reports tens of thousands of distinct CDR3 sequences. Naive CD8+ T lymphocytes were specified as CD45RO-CCR7+CD27+CD95-. The receptor's source is a human donor in good health. Some clones in this sample may be carry-over from other donors' samples. The sequencing sample was made of naive CXCR3+ CD8+ T cells from blood. Subset of the sample: CD45RO-CCR7+CD27+CD95- naive CD8+ T cells expressing CXCR3 (TNR3+). The chain is built from TRBV20-1 and TRBJ2-5. CDR3 sequence reads: CSARDRSWTQETQYF.